These T cell receptor beta chains were read from a single sample in a study of T cell responses to AZD1222 COVID-19 vaccine. Some clones are missing from TCRdb's copy, which holds only in-frame ones; the method was immunoSEQ multiplex PCR. The sample holds 110,000 to 150,000 clones, approximately 90% seen once. The sample consisted of peripheral blood, taken 28 days after the second AZD1222 dose. Receptors were obtained from an adult who received the AZD1222 COVID-19 vaccine. The CDR3 runs from the conserved cysteine through the conserved F or W. The order of the fields is D gene, J gene, V gene, clone size, CDR3 protein, CDR3 DNA. The D gene is left open where the match is weak. Clone size is shown for a subset of rows, as once, few, many or a class of expanded clone.

TRBD2 | TRBJ2-5 | TRBV5-6 | NA | CASSLGLTLLAGIQETQYF | TGTGCCAGCAGCTTGGGATTGACACTACTAGCGGGCATACAAGAGACCCAGTACTTC
NA | TRBJ2-5 | TRBV7-6 | once | CASTPGWGRVGETQYF | TGTGCCAGCACGCCCGGGTGGGGAAGGGTCGGAGAGACCCAGTACTTC
TRBD1 | TRBJ1-5 | TRBV5-8 | once | CASSLVRGASPQHF | TGTGCCAGCAGCTTGGTCAGGGGGGCATCGCCCCAGCATTTT
NA | TRBJ1-1 | TRBV6-5 | NA | CASSYSTGYFEAFF | TGTGCCAGCAGTTACTCGACGGGGTATTTTGAAGCTTTCTTT
TRBD1 | TRBJ1-6 | TRBV12-3/TRBV12-4 | NA | CASRGQLNSPLHF | TGTGCCAGCAGGGGACAGCTGAATTCACCCCTCCACTTT
TRBD2 | TRBJ2-7 | TRBV19 | NA | CASGGPSGVYEQYF | TGTGCCAGCGGGGGTCCTAGCGGAGTATACGAGCAGTACTTC
NA | TRBJ2-2 | TRBV7-2 | NA | CASSLATNTGELFF | TGTGCCAGCAGCTTAGCCACGAACACCGGGGAGCTGTTTTTT
TRBD2 | TRBJ2-7 | TRBV3-1/TRBV3-2 | NA | CASSQGLAASYEQYF | TGTGCCAGCAGCCAAGGGCTAGCGGCCTCCTACGAGCAGTACTTC
NA | TRBJ1-1 | TRBV30 | once | CAWRLWERNTEAFF | TGTGCCTGGAGACTTTGGGAGAGGAACACTGAAGCTTTCTTT
NA | TRBJ1-1 | TRBV7-8 | few | CASSLVGGLNTEAFF | TGTGCCAGCAGCTTAGTGGGGGGGCTGAATACTGAAGCTTTCTTT
TRBD1 | TRBJ1-5 | TRBV12-5 | NA | CASGLTGVGNQPQHF | TGTGCTAGTGGTTTAACAGGGGTTGGCAATCAGCCCCAGCATTTT
TRBD2 | TRBJ2-7 | TRBV7-3 | NA | CASSYGLVSTSYEQYF | TGTGCCAGCAGCTACGGACTAGTCTCTACCTCCTACGAGCAGTACTTC
NA | TRBJ2-1 | TRBV29-1 | NA | CSVAELGKQFF | TGCAGCGTCGCAGAACTAGGTAAACAGTTCTTC
NA | TRBJ1-2 | TRBV20-1 | NA | CSATVNYGYTF | TGCAGTGCGACAGTTAACTATGGCTACACCTTC
TRBD1 | TRBJ1-1 | TRBV30 | NA | CAGGGPQGVRAFF | TGTGCCGGAGGGGGCCCGCAGGGGGTACGAGCTTTCTTT
NA | TRBJ1-5 | TRBV3-1/TRBV3-2 | NA | CASSPGAGNQPQHF | TGTGCCAGCAGCCCTGGGGCCGGCAATCAGCCCCAGCATTTT
NA | TRBJ1-2 | TRBV28 | NA | CASRPGGAGNYGYTF | TGTGCCAGCAGACCGGGGGGGGCCGGGAACTATGGCTACACCTTC